This TCR beta chain was sequenced during a study of blood T cell repertoires in COVID-19. Study as a whole: COVID-19 samples collected from the United States, Italy and Spain covered acute and convalescent phases.

Sequencing used immunoSEQ multiplex PCR; TCRdb keeps in-frame clones, though not all of them. This table holds some 48,000 clones, around 90% found once. The CDR3 length is 13 residues. CDR1 SQVTM and CDR2 ANQGSEA come from the germline V gene. V lost 4 bases to trimming and J lost 2 bases; unmatched junction nucleotides: 3. Sequencing used peripheral blood. This clonotype originated in a man aged 65 to 85 with active COVID-19. V usage is TRBV29-1 and J usage is TRBJ2-3, with 7 bases identical to TRBD2. The CDR3 protein is CSVAGGSTDTQYF. CDR3 coding DNA: TGCAGCGTTGCGGGGGGATCCACAGATACGCAGTATTTT.